This TCR beta chain is drawn from a study of a mutant IDH1 vaccine in newly diagnosed glioma. Turning to the study itself: Vaccine dosing followed radiotherapy by 4-6 weeks, or accompanied temozolomide cycles. Those enrolled had earlier been treated with radiotherapy, temozolomide, or both, mostly both.

As for time point: week 11, during vaccination. A 20-mer mutant IDH1 peptide at 300 ug was injected subcutaneously with topical imiquimod. Profiled with immunoSEQ multiplex PCR; TCRdb holds only in-frame clones, not every one. Altogether over 95,000 clones are present, around 90% being singletons, with the ten largest covering roughly 0.62%. A note on this clone: Antigen: not known.

Germline V gene data show CDR1 as MDHEN and CDR2 as SYDVKM. The CDR3 sequence is 15 residues long. V gave up 5 bases and J gave up 0 bases, with 10 bases separating them. The receptor comes from a woman between 50 and 59 years old with glioma. The input for sequencing was PBMCs, taken from a glioma patient whose treatment included an IDH1 peptide vaccine. This rearrangement joins TRBV28 to TRBJ2-2, with unresolved D. CDR3 loop: CASSEPPTNTGELFF. CDR3 nucleotide sequence: TGTGCCAGCAGTGAACCGCCGACGAACACCGGGGAGCTGTTTTTT. The whole variable domain, remainder taken from reference TRBV28 and TRBJ2-2, is DVKVTQSSRYLVKRTGEKVFLECVQDMDHENMFWYRQDPGLGLRLIYFSYDVKMKEKGDIPEGYSVSREKKERFSLILESASTNQTSMYLCASSEPPTNTGELFFGEGSRLTVL.